Below are 28 T cell receptor beta chains sequenced from a single sample in a study of shared clonotypes between healthy human individuals. Method: immunoSEQ multiplex PCR; TCRdb's copy keeps in-frame clones and lacks some. Among about a million clones listed, about 77% were seen once. Sequences were obtained from memory CD4+ T cells sorted from blood. Subset specified: CD45RA-negative fraction. These receptors originate from a man aged 18 to 30 in good health.

The chain employs TRBV11-2 and TRBJ1-5; D remains ambiguous. This CDR3 has 14 amino acids. The V gene's germline CDR1 is SGHAT and CDR2 FQNNGV. Trimming took off 2 bases at V and 5 bases at J, with 10 bases between the two ends. The CDR3 loop reads CASSLRQFDQPQHF. CDR3 sequence (DNA): TGTGCCAGCAGCTTACGGCAGTTTGATCAGCCCCAGCATTTT.

This clone came up once. The chain has TRBV27 and TRBJ2-1, with 12 nucleotides matching TRBD2. CDR3 length: 19 residues. Germline CDR1 is MNHEY and CDR2 is SMNVEV (reference sequence). The J segment lost 5 bases and the V segment lost 3 bases, leaving 14 bases of the junction unmatched. The CDR3 sequence is CASSFNRLAGVGRNNEQFF. In nucleotides, the CDR3 is TGTGCCAGCAGTTTTAATCGACTAGCGGGAGTTGGGCGGAACAATGAGCAGTTCTTC.

The genes are TRBV2 and TRBJ2-2; TRBD2 might be the D (6 bases). V lost 5 bases and J lost 9, with 16 bases in between. The germline CDR1 and CDR2 sequences are SNHLY and FYNNEI. CDR3 size: 14 residues. The CDR3 is CASSPGGEYRELFF. The CDR3, as DNA: TGTGCCAGCAGTCCTGGCGGGGAGTACAGGGAGCTGTTTTTT.

The genes are TRBV4-2 and TRBJ1-1; D not certain. Trimming removed 0 bases from V and 2 bases from J, with 7 bases in between. Germline CDR1 LGHNA, CDR2 YNFKEQ. This CDR3 contains 14 residues. The CDR3 region is CASSQDISNTEAFF. CDR3 nucleotide sequence: TGTGCCAGCAGCCAAGATATCAGTAACACTGAAGCTTTCTTT.

The J gene is TRBJ2-3, the V gene TRBV5-1; D possibly corresponds to TRBD2 (6 bases). The CDR3 extends over 17 amino acids. Germline CDR1 and CDR2: SGHRS and YFSETQ. V was cut by 4 bases and J by 5 bases, with 23 bases left in between. Written as DNA, the CDR3 is TGCGCCAGCAGCACCTTTGGGGGGAGTCAACGTAGAGATACGCAGTATTTT. It specifies CASSTFGGSQRRDTQYF.

The table lists this clone with a few counts. Other DNA variants within this sample encode the same CDR3. The rearrangement joins TRBV5-6 to TRBJ1-2, with unresolved D. Between the trimmed V and J ends, which lost 4 bases and 5 bases, there was a span of 9 bases. The CDR3 is 12 residues long. Germline CDR1 SGHDT, CDR2 YYEEEE. The CDR3: CASSLDGYGYTF. In DNA form, the CDR3 reads TGTGCCAGCAGCCTAGACGGTTATGGCTACACCTTC.

The chain is built from TRBV28 and TRBJ1-4; D not resolved. The germline V and J ends were trimmed by 5 bases and 0 bases, with 7 bases remaining between them. Germline V gives CDR1 MDHEN, CDR2 SYDVKM. The CDR3 length is 14 residues. CDR3 nucleotide sequence: TGTGCCAGCAGTCAGGTTGCAACTAATGAAAAACTGTTTTTT. As protein: CASSQVATNEKLFF.

The chain couples TRBV6-5 to TRBJ2-1; 11 positions match TRBD2. V shed 5 bases, J shed 15 bases, and the junction held 6 bases outside the gene matches. The CDR3 covers 12 residues. Germline CDR1 reads MNHEY; CDR2 reads SVGAGI. The CDR3 DNA follows: TGTGCCAGCAGTACCACTAGCGGGAGTCTGTTCTTC. This gives the protein CASSTTSGSLFF.

J is TRBJ2-7 and V is TRBV5-6, with 7 bases that match TRBD1. Looked up from germline, CDR1 is SGHDT and CDR2 is YYEEEE. The CDR3 length is 16 residues. The junction had 15 bases not matched to a gene; V was cut back by 2 bases and J by 7 bases. CDR3 in DNA: TGTGCCAGCAGCTTCGACGAACCCAAGACAGGGCGAGAGCAGTACTTC. Translating gives CASSFDEPKTGREQYF.

The chain recombines TRBV11-2 with TRBJ1-3; no clear D. The germline V and J ends were trimmed by 0 bases and 4 bases, with 16 bases remaining between them. This CDR3 comprises 17 residues. Germline V CDR1 and CDR2: SGHAT, FQNNGV. The CDR3 protein is CASSLDQFRTQGNTIYF. CDR3 bases: TGTGCCAGCAGCTTAGATCAATTCCGGACTCAAGGAAACACCATATATTTT.

Concerning this clone itself: This specimen includes other DNA sequences encoding the same CDR3. The chain recombines TRBV19 with TRBJ1-1; unclear D gene. Between the trimmed V and J ends, which lost 6 bases and 3 bases, there was a span of 5 bases. CDR3 size: 11 residues. Per the germline V gene, CDR1 is LNHDA and CDR2 is SQIVND (reference sequence). The CDR3 DNA reads as TGTGCCAGTAGGGGATACACTGAAGCTTTCTTT. Its translation: CASRGYTEAFF. The complete variable domain, with remaining parts taken from reference TRBV19 and TRBJ1-1, reads DGGITQSPKYLFRKEGQNVTLSCEQNLNHDAMYWYRQDPGQGLRLIYYSQIVNDFQKGDIAEGYSVSREKKESFPLTVTSAQKNPTAFYLCASRGYTEAFFGQGTRLTVV.

The chain has TRBV5-4 and TRBJ1-3, with D unresolved. The CDR3 has 13 residues. V lost 4 bases to trimming and J lost 4 bases, with 9 bases between them. Germline V gene lookup returns CDR1 SGHNT and CDR2 YYREEE (reference sequence). CDR3 DNA: TGTGCCAGCAGCCCAAGGACCGGAAACACCATATATTTT. Protein product: CASSPRTGNTIYF.

This chain joins TRBV7-2 and TRBJ2-7, with 8 bases identical to TRBD1. The CDR3 totals 15 residues. V was pared by 5 bases and J by 3 bases, with 9 bases of the junction left unmatched. Germline CDR1 SGHTA, CDR2 FQGNSA. This CDR3 is CASSDRDRSIYEQYF. DNA for the CDR3: TGTGCCAGCAGCGATCGGGACAGGAGTATCTACGAGCAGTACTTC.

This chain uses TRBV10-3 with TRBJ1-2; D is unclear. The V gene's germline CDR1 is ENHRY and CDR2 SYGVKD. Trimming stripped 7 bases from V and 0 bases from J, with 15 bases between. The CDR3 totals 15 residues. CDR3 in DNA: TGTGCCATCAAGATGGACTCAAACTCTAACTATGGCTACACCTTC. Its protein product is CAIKMDSNSNYGYTF.

This clone came up a few times. V and J are TRBV7-9 and TRBJ2-2; 8 bases align to TRBD1. The junction had 7 bases not matched to a gene; V was cut back by 6 bases and J by 4 bases. The germline V gene encodes CDR1 SEHNR and CDR2 FQNEAQ (reference sequence). This CDR3 is 15 amino acids long. The CDR3 DNA reads TGTGCCAGCAGAGCCTGGACAGGGCCCACCGGGGAGCTGTTTTTT. As protein: CASRAWTGPTGELFF.

This chain uses TRBV6-6 with TRBJ1-2; TRBD1 is a possible D gene (6 bases). Germline CDR1 reads MNHNY; CDR2 reads SVGAGI (reference sequence). The ends were cut back, 8 bases at V and 0 bases at J, with 13 bases in the middle. The CDR3 length is 14 residues. This CDR3 is CASRPAGANYGYTF. DNA for the CDR3: TGTGCCAGCCGCCCGGCAGGGGCTAACTATGGCTACACCTTC.

The chain couples TRBV6-5 to TRBJ1-1; a weak D match, TRBD1 (5 bases). CDR1 and CDR2 from the germline V gene are MNHEY and SVGAGI. Trimming removed 4 bases from V and 8 bases from J, with 14 bases in between. The CDR3 consists of 13 residues. The CDR3 is CASSSGTSTEAFF. The CDR3 DNA is TGTGCCAGCAGTTCCGGGACGTCTACCGAAGCTTTCTTT.

Note on this clone: Additional DNA sequences in this sample encode the identical CDR3. This CDR3 is CASSDLGQGSTDTQYF. The CDR3, as DNA: TGTGCCAGCAGTGATCTAGGACAGGGATCCACAGATACGCAGTATTTT. The chain couples TRBV2 to TRBJ2-3, with 8 bases lining up with TRBD1. V lost 3 bases, J lost 2 bases, and 7 bases stayed unmatched. The CDR3 extends over 16 amino acids. Germline lookup yields CDR1 SNHLY and CDR2 FYNNEI.

The gene calls are TRBV5-6 and TRBJ1-2, with 12 bases lining up with TRBD1. The ends lost 4 bases at V and 1 base at J; junction bases unmatched: 8. There are 17 residues in the CDR3. From germline, CDR1 is SGHDT and CDR2 YYEEEE. The DNA for the CDR3 is TGTGCCAGCAGCGGGGGACAGGGGGCGGCCAGTAACTATGGCTACACCTTC. Protein sequence: CASSGGQGAASNYGYTF.

This clone came up once. CDR3 region: CASSPGTGSYNEQFF. CDR3 nucleotide sequence: TGTGCCAGCAGCCCCGGGACAGGTTCCTACAATGAGCAGTTCTTC. The V call is TRBV5-4, the J call TRBJ2-1; 8 nucleotides line up with TRBD1. Looked up from germline, CDR1 is SGHNT and CDR2 is YYREEE (reference sequence). Trimming removed 4 bases from V and 1 base from J; junction bases left unmatched: 4. The CDR3 is 15 amino acids.

The table lists this clone with a few counts. The V call is TRBV7-9, the J call TRBJ2-2, with TRBD2 matching over 9 bases. V lost 1 base and J lost 4; bases outside the gene matches: 4. Per germline, CDR1 SEHNR and CDR2 FQNEAQ (reference sequence). This CDR3 region has 16 residues. The CDR3 loop is CASSLDSGGITGELFF. The CDR3 bases are TGTGCCAGCAGCTTAGATAGCGGGGGAATCACCGGGGAGCTGTTTTTT.

V gene TRBV19 combines with J gene TRBJ1-2; D call uncertain. This CDR3 is 14 amino acids long. Per the germline V gene, CDR1 is LNHDA and CDR2 is SQIVND (reference sequence). Trimming took off 5 bases at V and 4 bases at J, with 14 bases between the two ends. The DNA for the CDR3 is TGTGCCAGTAGTCCCTCCGGGGTAGCCTATGGCTACACCTTC. As protein: CASSPSGVAYGYTF.

This clone was observed a few times. The V gene is TRBV7-8, the J gene TRBJ1-2; D unresolved. Trimming left V 1 base short and J 2 bases short, with 8 bases between. This CDR3 spans 14 amino acids. Germline loops: CDR1 SGHVS, CDR2 FQNEAQ. The CDR3 DNA sequence: TGTGCCAGCAGCTTAGGAGCTACAAACTATGGCTACACCTTC. Its protein product is CASSLGATNYGYTF.

This clone was detected once. The J gene is TRBJ1-4, the V gene TRBV9; 9 bases are a match to TRBD1. With V trimmed by 3 bases and J by 8 bases, 2 bases remained unmatched. The CDR3 spans 13 residues. Per germline, CDR1 SGDLS and CDR2 YYNGEE. The CDR3 loop is CASSGGQGEKLFF. The CDR3 region has the DNA TGTGCCAGCAGCGGCGGACAGGGGGAAAAACTGTTTTTT.

The chain uses TRBV5-1 and TRBJ2-1; 8 nucleotides line up with TRBD2. This CDR3 is 20 amino acids long. V shed 2 bases, J shed 8 bases, and the junction held 24 bases outside the gene matches. Germline lookup yields CDR1 SGHRS and CDR2 YFSETQ. DNA for the CDR3: TGCGCCAGCAGCTTTGGCGAAGCTTTCTCGCGGGGGGTCTTTGGCTATGAGCAGTTCTTC. Translating it yields CASSFGEAFSRGVFGYEQFF. Using reference TRBV5-1 and TRBJ2-1 for the parts outside the CDR3, the full variable domain is KAGVTQTPRYLIKTRGQQVTLSCSPISGHRSVSWYQQTPGQGLQFLFEYFSETQRNKGNFPGRFSGRQFSNSRSEMNVSTLELGDSALYLCASSFGEAFSRGVFGYEQFFGPGTRLTVL.

The chain has TRBV4-3 and TRBJ2-7, with D perhaps matching TRBD2 (6 bases). V was shortened by 3 bases and J by 1 base, with 10 bases between the two germline ends. The CDR3 sequence is 14 residues long. Germline CDR1 LGHNA, CDR2 YSLEER. The CDR3 nucleotides read TGCGCCAGCAGCCATGCGGGGAGTTCCTACGAGCAGTACTTC. It is translated as CASSHAGSSYEQYF.

The chain links TRBV5-5 to TRBJ1-1; 11 bases match TRBD1. Germline CDR1 and CDR2: SGHKS and YYEKEE (reference sequence). CDR3 size: 15 residues. V gave up 4 bases and J gave up 3 bases; unmatched junction bases: 5. Written as DNA, the CDR3 is TGTGCCAGCAGCGGGACAGGGGGAGGGTACACTGAAGCTTTCTTT. This translates into CASSGTGGGYTEAFF. Together with reference TRBV5-5 and TRBJ1-1, the CDR3 gives the full variable domain: DAGVTQSPTHLIKTRGQQVTLRCSPISGHKSVSWYQQVLGQGPQFIFQYYEKEERGRGNFPDRFSARQFPNYSSELNVNALLLGDSALYLCASSGTGGGYTEAFFGQGTRLTVV.

The genes are TRBV5-1 and TRBJ1-1; D uncertain. The CDR3 has 15 residues. V was trimmed by 1 base and J by 1 base, leaving 11 bases between them. Looked up from germline, CDR1 is SGHRS and CDR2 is YFSETQ. CDR3 loop: CASSLYRTENTEAFF. The CDR3, as DNA: TGCGCCAGCAGCTTGTATCGGACGGAGAACACTGAAGCTTTCTTT.